The clone carrying this T cell receptor beta chain showed up just a few times. Antigen: not known. This sample stems from a study of beta chain features in type 1 diabetes. The length of the CDR3 is 14 residues. V lost 3 bases and J 5 bases, leaving 16 bases between the germline ends. The V gene's germline CDR1 is SQVTM and CDR2 ANQGSEA. Study findings and constraints: Patients with Type 1 diabetes showed moderately but significantly shorter TCRB CDR3s in all four CD4+ subsets. For cells with high TCR expression, cDNA sequencing could yield over-representation. Among type 1 diabetes patients, VDJ junctions had fewer insertions and more deletions.

CD45RO/CCR7/CD25/CD127/CD95/CD27 sorting isolated CD4+ naive, central memory, regulatory and stem cell-like memory cells. Sequenced material consisted of expressed TCRB transcripts (all of the isolated RNA was reverse transcribed). Profiling relied on immunoSEQ multiplex PCR, and the TCRdb table lists in-frame clones only, not all of them. This sample has about 160,000 clones, with approximately 8% found just once. Sample: central memory CD4+ T cells from blood. The sequence derives from a woman in her forties with type 1 diabetes. The rearrangement joins TRBV29-1 to TRBJ1-2; maybe TRBD1 (5 bases). CDR3 DNA sequence: TGCAGCGTTGAGTCGGGGGGAATTGGTTATGGCTACACCTTC. This gives the protein CSVESGGIGYGYTF.